The sequence of this T cell receptor (beta chain) was determined in a study of glioma-infiltrating T cells. General study findings and limits: CDR3 overlap between tissue and blood was very small.

Using RNA template, CDR3s of TCR alpha and beta were amplified with iRepertoire arm-PCR. TCRdb independently ran MiXCR on the multiplex PCR reads; one entry per CDR3 protein. The sample contains about 130,000 distinct CDR3 sequences, 24% of which appear only once. Notes on this clonotype: Its specificity is not known.

Germline V gene data show CDR1 as DFQATT and CDR2 as SNEGSKA (reference sequence). With 6 bases clipped from V and 8 bases from J, the junction kept 20 bases outside the gene matches. This CDR3 contains 17 residues. Sequenced sample: glioma tissue, nonneoplastic brain tissue, or PBMCs (not recorded which). V is TRBV20-1 and J is TRBJ1-4; 8 bases line up with TRBD1. This receptor was obtained from a human donor with low-grade glioma or glioblastoma, undergoing nonglioma brain surgery, or in good health (not recorded which). The DNA for the CDR3 is TGCAGTGCCATCCCACACCTAAGGGGACAGGTTGGCGAAAAACTGTTTTTT. The encoded protein is CSAIPHLRGQVGEKLFF.